This TCR beta chain was profiled in a study of CD8+ T cells in alopecia areata. Regarding the study as a whole: Scalp data also include sequences from resident alphabeta T cells of normal skin. Clarity of TCR sharing across patients fell short of that in mice, possibly HLA-related. An increase in clonality over normal scalp was evident in lesional scalp, especially alopecia totalis/universalis.

Following RNA extraction, reverse transcription yielded cDNA that acted as the sequencing template. The repertoire was sequenced with immunoSEQ multiplex PCR; TCRdb's copy has only in-frame clones and lacks some. Of some 170,000 clones in the sample, around 63% were seen once. This clone was observed a handful of times. Its specificity is not known. Losses at the gene ends were 2 bases for V and 6 bases for J; bases not matched to a gene: 4. The CDR3 loop spans 15 amino acids. CDR1 GTSNPN and CDR2 SVGIG come from the germline V gene (reference sequence). Sample: CD4+ T cells sorted from blood, taken at week 0. The rearrangement joins TRBV30 to TRBJ2-2; 12 bases map to TRBD2. This TCR was recovered from a human donor with alopecia areata. The CDR3 reads CAWSFRLAGAGELFF. DNA of the CDR3: TGTGCCTGGAGTTTTCGACTAGCGGGGGCCGGGGAGCTGTTTTTT.